The rows below give T cell receptor beta chains drawn from one sample of a study of naive and memory T cell subsets. MiXCR, applied by TCRdb to the UMI-ligation and nested PCR reads, yields one record per CDR3 protein. The data contain some 36,000 distinct CDR3 sequences, about 14% of them seen just once; the ten biggest clones take up roughly a fifth. The source material was effector memory CD4+ T cells from blood. These receptors all come from a human donor in good health. Both conserved end residues are part of each CDR3. The order of the fields is CDR3 DNA, CDR3 protein, clone size, J gene, V gene, CDR3 length, D gene. A D gene is named only where the DNA matches it firmly. Expanded clones are given a class, and other clones once, few, many or no size at all.

CDR3nt: TGTGCCAGCAGCTCCCGCCAAGTCGGAAAACTGTTTTTT
CDR3aa: CASSSRQVGKLFF
abundance: few
j_gene: TRBJ1-4
v_gene: TRBV7-9
len: 13
d_gene: .

CDR3nt: TGTGCCAGCAGCTTAGTGGGACTAGCTAAGCAGTACTTC
CDR3aa: CASSLVGLAKQYF
abundance: few
j_gene: TRBJ2-7
v_gene: TRBV7-2
len: 13
d_gene: TRBD2

CDR3nt: TGTGCCTGGAGTGTACGTAGGACTAGCGGCAATGAGCAGTTCTTC
CDR3aa: CAWSVRRTSGNEQFF
abundance: .
j_gene: TRBJ2-1
v_gene: TRBV30
len: 15
d_gene: TRBD2

CDR3nt: TGTGCCAGCCTGAGAAACTATGAGCAGTTCTTC
CDR3aa: CASLRNYEQFF
abundance: many
j_gene: TRBJ2-1
v_gene: TRBV7-2
len: 11
d_gene: .

CDR3nt: TGTGCCAGCAGCTTAGCGTTGGCAGGGGCAACCTACGAGCAGTACTTC
CDR3aa: CASSLALAGATYEQYF
abundance: .
j_gene: TRBJ2-7
v_gene: TRBV7-8
len: 16
d_gene: .

CDR3nt: TGTGCCAGCACTCCAGACGGCCTGGGCGGTCGCACAGATACGCAGTATTTT
CDR3aa: CASTPDGLGGRTDTQYF
abundance: few
j_gene: TRBJ2-3
v_gene: TRBV28
len: 17
d_gene: .

CDR3nt: TGCAGTGCTAGAAAGCGGGATGGAACCGGGGAGCTGTTTTTT
CDR3aa: CSARKRDGTGELFF
abundance: few
j_gene: TRBJ2-2
v_gene: TRBV20-1
len: 14
d_gene: TRBD2

CDR3nt: TGCAGTGCTAGCCCAGCGGGGACAGATACGCAGTATTTT
CDR3aa: CSASPAGTDTQYF
abundance: few
j_gene: TRBJ2-3
v_gene: TRBV20-1
len: 13
d_gene: TRBD2

CDR3nt: TGCGCCAGCAGCCCAACCGCTGACACAGATACGCAGTATTTT
CDR3aa: CASSPTADTDTQYF
abundance: few
j_gene: TRBJ2-3
v_gene: TRBV5-1
len: 14
d_gene: .

CDR3nt: TGTGCCACCAGCGGACAGGCCCGGACCGGGGAGCTGTTTTTT
CDR3aa: CATSGQARTGELFF
abundance: few
j_gene: TRBJ2-2
v_gene: TRBV24-1
len: 14
d_gene: TRBD1

CDR3nt: TGTGCCAGCAGCTTAGGGGGACAGGGAACGTACGAGCAGTACTTC
CDR3aa: CASSLGGQGTYEQYF
abundance: many
j_gene: TRBJ2-7
v_gene: TRBV7-8
len: 15
d_gene: TRBD1

CDR3nt: TGTGCCTGGAGCAGGAGCACCTACGAGCAGTACTTC
CDR3aa: CAWSRSTYEQYF
abundance: few
j_gene: TRBJ2-7
v_gene: TRBV30
len: 12
d_gene: .

CDR3nt: TGTGCCAGCAGTCGGGAGGTTGGGAATGAGCAGTTCTTC
CDR3aa: CASSREVGNEQFF
abundance: many
j_gene: TRBJ2-1
v_gene: TRBV7-2
len: 13
d_gene: TRBD2

CDR3nt: TGTGCCAGCAGTGCGGGGATGGCTGCCTACAATGAGCAGTTCTTC
CDR3aa: CASSAGMAAYNEQFF
abundance: many
j_gene: TRBJ2-1
v_gene: TRBV2
len: 15
d_gene: .

CDR3nt: TGCAGTGCTATCATAATTAAAGCGGGGCACACAGATACGCAGTATTTT
CDR3aa: CSAIIIKAGHTDTQYF
abundance: .
j_gene: TRBJ2-3
v_gene: TRBV20-1
len: 16
d_gene: TRBD2

CDR3nt: TGTGCCAGCAGTGTACTCTACAATGAGCAGTTCTTC
CDR3aa: CASSVLYNEQFF
abundance: few
j_gene: TRBJ2-1
v_gene: TRBV28
len: 12
d_gene: .

CDR3nt: TGTGCCAGCACTACCGGATGGGGCTCCTACAATGAGCAGTTCTTC
CDR3aa: CASTTGWGSYNEQFF
abundance: .
j_gene: TRBJ2-1
v_gene: TRBV5-6
len: 15
d_gene: .

CDR3nt: TGTGCCAGCAGTTTAGAACTAGCGGGAGGGCCGGGTCGTGAGCAGTTCTTC
CDR3aa: CASSLELAGGPGREQFF
abundance: .
j_gene: TRBJ2-1
v_gene: TRBV12-3/TRBV12-4
len: 17
d_gene: TRBD2

CDR3nt: TGCAGTGCTAGAGATTACAGCTATGAAGCTTTCTTT
CDR3aa: CSARDYSYEAFF
abundance: many
j_gene: TRBJ1-1
v_gene: TRBV20-1
len: 12
d_gene: .

CDR3nt: TGCAGTGCTCGACCCGGGACTAGCATCTCCTACGAGCAGTACTTC
CDR3aa: CSARPGTSISYEQYF
abundance: .
j_gene: TRBJ2-7
v_gene: TRBV20-1
len: 15
d_gene: TRBD2

CDR3nt: TGTGCCATCAGTTGGGACAGCGACTACGAGCAGTACTTC
CDR3aa: CAISWDSDYEQYF
abundance: many
j_gene: TRBJ2-7
v_gene: TRBV10-3
len: 13
d_gene: TRBD1

CDR3nt: TGTGCCAGCAGTTACTCTTCCCAGGGTGGTGGGGCCAACGTCCTGACTTTC
CDR3aa: CASSYSSQGGGANVLTF
abundance: .
j_gene: TRBJ2-6
v_gene: TRBV6-5
len: 17
d_gene: .

CDR3nt: TGTGCCAGCAGCTTAGCAATGGGGATGCTAGCGGGAGGGTTATACGAGCAGTACTTC
CDR3aa: CASSLAMGMLAGGLYEQYF
abundance: few
j_gene: TRBJ2-7
v_gene: TRBV7-2
len: 19
d_gene: TRBD2

CDR3nt: TGCGCCAGCAGCTTGGGGGAGTCTAATCAGCCCCAGCATTTT
CDR3aa: CASSLGESNQPQHF
abundance: many
j_gene: TRBJ1-5
v_gene: TRBV5-1
len: 14
d_gene: .

CDR3nt: TGCGCCAGCAGCTTGCGGCCCCGGGTGGCTAGCGAGACCCAAGAGACCCAGTACTTC
CDR3aa: CASSLRPRVASETQETQYF
abundance: .
j_gene: TRBJ2-5
v_gene: TRBV5-1
len: 19
d_gene: .

CDR3nt: TGTGCCAGCAGTGAGCTACAGGGAATTAATGAAAAACTGTTTTTT
CDR3aa: CASSELQGINEKLFF
abundance: .
j_gene: TRBJ1-4
v_gene: TRBV2
len: 15
d_gene: .

CDR3nt: TGTGCCAGCAGCGTCACCGGGACAGGGGGAGAGACCCAGTACTTC
CDR3aa: CASSVTGTGGETQYF
abundance: .
j_gene: TRBJ2-5
v_gene: TRBV7-9
len: 15
d_gene: TRBD1

CDR3nt: TGCAGTGCCCAAAGTGCCACTAGCGAGCGAGAGACCCAGTACTTC
CDR3aa: CSAQSATSERETQYF
abundance: many
j_gene: TRBJ2-5
v_gene: TRBV20-1
len: 15
d_gene: TRBD2